The T cell receptor beta chain described here comes from a study of T cells in Graves' hyperthyroidism and ophthalmopathy. Broader study findings: Ophthalmopathy was distinguished from stable hyperthyroidism by 13 V-J signatures.

Template material for amplifying TCR beta CDR3 regions consisted of RNA transcripts. The HTBI primer set was used in a first-round RT-PCR of the TCR CDR3. MiXCR, run by TCRdb on the multiplex PCR reads, gives a single entry per CDR3 protein. The sample consists of some 460,000 distinct CDR3 sequences, 15% to 19% of them appearing once. Fresh peripheral blood, approximately 9.1 ml, was the source of the PBMCs. This clonotype occurred many times. Antigen unknown. The sequence came from a woman aged 18-29 years with Graves' hyperthyroidism. The sample taken for sequencing was blood.

CDR3 coding DNA: TGTGCCAGCAGCGCCCTAGCGGGTCGCCCTACAGATACGCAGTATTTT. Translating gives CASSALAGRPTDTQYF. This chain links TRBV9 with TRBJ2-3; 8 nucleotides agree with TRBD2. The V and J ends lost 3 bases and 3 bases, in that order; junction bases with no gene match: 9. This CDR3 contains 16 residues. In germline, CDR1 is SGDLS, CDR2 YYNGEE.